The clone carrying this TCR beta chain was counted a few times. Its antigen is not known. TCR beta libraries were prepared from cDNA with unique molecular identifiers. TCRdb reanalysed the PCR reads using MiXCR and keeps one entry per CDR3 protein. Here the sample spans hundreds of thousands of distinct CDR3 sequences, approximately 53% being singletons. This record belongs to a study of post-analysis software for immune sequencing data. Study background: Recorded disease courses covered relapsing-remitting, secondary progressive and progressive-relapsing multiple sclerosis. Some patients had no subtype annotation. Findings and limits, study-wide: Samples prepared in the same batch strongly co-clustered by F measure. About 5 TRBV segments, including TRBV5-6, TRBV5-1 and TRBV20-1, were more frequent in patients than controls. Controls had significantly higher normalized Chao1 diversity than multiple sclerosis patients.

The germline V and J ends were trimmed by 0 bases and 2 bases, with 8 bases remaining between them. Germline V lookup: CDR1 SGHRS, CDR2 YFSETQ. This CDR3 has 14 amino acids. The sequence came from a girl under 18 with multiple sclerosis. What was sequenced was blood. This chain links TRBV5-1 with TRBJ2-5; D remains unclear. CDR3 DNA sequence: TGCGCCAGCAGCTTGGGAACGATACAAGAGACCCAGTACTTC. The encoded protein is CASSLGTIQETQYF.